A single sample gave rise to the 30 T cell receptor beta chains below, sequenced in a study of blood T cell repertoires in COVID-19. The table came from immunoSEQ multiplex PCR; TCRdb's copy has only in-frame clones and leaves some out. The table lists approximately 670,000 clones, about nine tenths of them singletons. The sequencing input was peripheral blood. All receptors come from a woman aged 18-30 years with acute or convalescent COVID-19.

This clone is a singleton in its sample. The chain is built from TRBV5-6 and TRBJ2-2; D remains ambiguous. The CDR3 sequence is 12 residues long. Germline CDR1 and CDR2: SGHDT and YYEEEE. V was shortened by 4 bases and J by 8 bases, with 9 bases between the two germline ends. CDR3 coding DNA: TGTGCCAGCAGCCAACCCGGGGGGGAGCTGTTTTTT. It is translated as CASSQPGGELFF.

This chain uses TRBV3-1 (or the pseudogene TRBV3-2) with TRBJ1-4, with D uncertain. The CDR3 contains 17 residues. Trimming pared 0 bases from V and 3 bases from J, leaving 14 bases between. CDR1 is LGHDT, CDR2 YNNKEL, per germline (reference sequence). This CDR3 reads CASSQDGSGGANEKLFF. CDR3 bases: TGTGCCAGCAGCCAAGATGGCAGCGGTGGGGCTAATGAAAAACTGTTTTTT.

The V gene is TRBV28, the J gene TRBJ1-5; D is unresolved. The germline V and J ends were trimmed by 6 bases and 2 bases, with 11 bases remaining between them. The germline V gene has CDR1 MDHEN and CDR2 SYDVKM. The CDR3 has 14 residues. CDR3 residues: CASRKVAGNQPQHF. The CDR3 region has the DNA TGTGCCAGCAGGAAAGTAGCAGGCAATCAGCCCCAGCATTTT.

The CDR3 DNA reads as TGTGCCATCAACCCAACAGGACCCAATTCACCCCTCCACTTT. Translating it yields CAINPTGPNSPLHF. The rearrangement uses TRBV10-3 and TRBJ1-6; a weak D match, TRBD1 (5 bases). Trimming removed 7 bases from V and 7 bases from J, with 14 bases in between. The CDR3 sequence is 14 residues long. Germline V gene sequence: CDR1 ENHRY, CDR2 SYGVKD.

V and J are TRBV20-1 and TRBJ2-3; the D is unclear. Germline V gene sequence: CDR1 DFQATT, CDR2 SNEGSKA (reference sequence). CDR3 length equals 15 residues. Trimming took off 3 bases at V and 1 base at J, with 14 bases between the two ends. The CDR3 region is CSASFRSRGTDTQYF. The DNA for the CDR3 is TGCAGTGCTAGTTTCCGGTCCCGGGGCACAGATACGCAGTATTTT.

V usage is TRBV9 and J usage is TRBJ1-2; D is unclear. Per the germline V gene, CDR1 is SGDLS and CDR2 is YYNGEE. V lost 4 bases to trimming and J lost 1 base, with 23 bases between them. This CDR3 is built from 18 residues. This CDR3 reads CASSSNRRATPLNYGYTF. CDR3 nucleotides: TGTGCCAGCAGCTCCAACCGGCGGGCCACTCCTCTTAACTATGGCTACACCTTC.

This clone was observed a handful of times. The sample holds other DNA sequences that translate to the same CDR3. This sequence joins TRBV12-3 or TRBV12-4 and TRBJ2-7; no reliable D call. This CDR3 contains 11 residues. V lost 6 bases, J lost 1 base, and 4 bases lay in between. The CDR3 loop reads CASSPSYEQYF. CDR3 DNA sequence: TGTGCCAGCAGCCCTTCCTACGAGCAGTACTTC.

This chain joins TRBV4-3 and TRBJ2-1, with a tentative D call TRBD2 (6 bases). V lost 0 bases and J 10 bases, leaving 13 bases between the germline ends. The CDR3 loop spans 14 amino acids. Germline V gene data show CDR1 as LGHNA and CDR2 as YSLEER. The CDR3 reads CASSQESRGGEQFF. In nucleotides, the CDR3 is TGCGCCAGCAGCCAAGAGTCACGGGGAGGAGAGCAGTTCTTC.

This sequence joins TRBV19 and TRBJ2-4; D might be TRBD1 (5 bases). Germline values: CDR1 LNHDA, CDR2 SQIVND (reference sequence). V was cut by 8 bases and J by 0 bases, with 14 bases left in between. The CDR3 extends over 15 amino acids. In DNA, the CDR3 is TGTGCCAGTGTACCGACAGTTTTAGCCAAAAACATTCAGTACTTC. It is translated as CASVPTVLAKNIQYF.

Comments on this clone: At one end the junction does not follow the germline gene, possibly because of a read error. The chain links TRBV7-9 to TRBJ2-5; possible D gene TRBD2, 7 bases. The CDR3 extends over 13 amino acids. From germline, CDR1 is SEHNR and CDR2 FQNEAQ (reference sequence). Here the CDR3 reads CASRLGGVETQYF. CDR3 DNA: TGTGCCAGCAGATTAGGGGGGGTAGAGACCCAGTACTTC.

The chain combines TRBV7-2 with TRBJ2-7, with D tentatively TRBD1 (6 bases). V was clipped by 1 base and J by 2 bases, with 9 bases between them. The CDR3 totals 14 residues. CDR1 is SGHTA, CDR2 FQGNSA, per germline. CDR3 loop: CASSLVGQTYEQYF. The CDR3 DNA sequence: TGTGCCAGCAGCTTAGTAGGACAGACCTACGAGCAGTACTTC.

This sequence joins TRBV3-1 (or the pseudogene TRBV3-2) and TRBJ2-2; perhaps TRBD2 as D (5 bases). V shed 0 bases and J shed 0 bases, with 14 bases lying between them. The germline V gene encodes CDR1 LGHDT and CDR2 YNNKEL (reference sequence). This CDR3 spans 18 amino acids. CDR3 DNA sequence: TGTGCCAGCAGCCAAGATCCGCGGACTTACGCGAACACCGGGGAGCTGTTTTTT. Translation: CASSQDPRTYANTGELFF.

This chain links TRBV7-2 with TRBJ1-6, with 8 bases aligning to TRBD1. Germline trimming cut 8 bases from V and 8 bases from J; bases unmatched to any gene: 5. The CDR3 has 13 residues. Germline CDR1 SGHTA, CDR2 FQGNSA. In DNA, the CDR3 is TGTGCCAGCTTCGCAGGGGGCCATTCACCCCTCCACTTT. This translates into CASFAGGHSPLHF.

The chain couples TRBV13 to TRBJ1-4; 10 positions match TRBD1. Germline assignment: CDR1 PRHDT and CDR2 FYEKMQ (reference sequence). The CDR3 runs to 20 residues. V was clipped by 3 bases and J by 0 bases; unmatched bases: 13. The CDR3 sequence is CASSFRTGGNFKATNEKLFF. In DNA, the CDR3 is TGTGCCAGCAGCTTCCGGACAGGGGGAAATTTTAAGGCAACTAATGAAAAACTGTTTTTT.

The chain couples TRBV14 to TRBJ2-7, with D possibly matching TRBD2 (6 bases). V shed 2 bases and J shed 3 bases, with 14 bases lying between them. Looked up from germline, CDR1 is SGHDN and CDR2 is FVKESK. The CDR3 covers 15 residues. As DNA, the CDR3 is TGTGCCAGCAGCCAACGTTCAGGGAGGAACTACGAGCAGTACTTC. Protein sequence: CASSQRSGRNYEQYF.

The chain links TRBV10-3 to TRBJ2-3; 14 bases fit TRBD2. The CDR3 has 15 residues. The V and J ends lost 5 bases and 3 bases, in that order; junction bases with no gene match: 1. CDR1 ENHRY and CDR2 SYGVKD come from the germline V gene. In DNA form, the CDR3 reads TGTGCCATCAGTAGGACTAGCGGGGGGACAGATACGCAGTATTTT. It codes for CAISRTSGGTDTQYF.

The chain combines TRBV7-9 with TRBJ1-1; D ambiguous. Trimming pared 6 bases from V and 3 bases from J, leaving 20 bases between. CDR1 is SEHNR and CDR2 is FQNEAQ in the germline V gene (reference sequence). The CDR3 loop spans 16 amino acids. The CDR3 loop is CASSLIDWTGDTEAFF. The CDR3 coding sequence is TGTGCCAGCAGTTTGATAGACTGGACTGGGGACACTGAAGCTTTCTTT.

The CDR3 here is CASRIGGPHTGELFF. The CDR3 nucleotides read TGTGCCAGCAGAATAGGGGGACCCCACACCGGGGAGCTGTTTTTT. This chain uses TRBV7-2 with TRBJ2-2, with D maybe TRBD1 (6 bases). The length of the CDR3 is 15 residues. Per germline, CDR1 SGHTA and CDR2 FQGNSA. V was clipped by 6 bases and J by 3 bases, with 14 bases between them. Full variable domain (outside the CDR3, taken from reference TRBV7-2 and TRBJ2-2): GAGVSQSPSNKVTEKGKDVELRCDPISGHTALYWYRQSLGQGLEFLIYFQGNSAPDKSGLPSDRFSAERTGGSVSTLTIQRTQQEDSAVYLCASRIGGPHTGELFFGEGSRLTVL.

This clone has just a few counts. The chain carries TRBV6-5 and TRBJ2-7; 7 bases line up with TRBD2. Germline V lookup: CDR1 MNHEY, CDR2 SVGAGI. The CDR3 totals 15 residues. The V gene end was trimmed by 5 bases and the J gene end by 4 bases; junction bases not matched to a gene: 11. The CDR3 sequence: CASSSLAGEGYEQYF. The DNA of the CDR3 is TGTGCCAGCAGTAGCTTGGCGGGGGAAGGGTACGAGCAGTACTTC.

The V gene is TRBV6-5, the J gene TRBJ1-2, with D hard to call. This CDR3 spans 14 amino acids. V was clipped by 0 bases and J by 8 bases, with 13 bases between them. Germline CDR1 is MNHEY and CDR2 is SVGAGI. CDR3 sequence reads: CASSYSAGVRGYTF. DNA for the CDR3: TGTGCCAGCAGTTACTCCGCCGGGGTACGAGGCTACACCTTC.

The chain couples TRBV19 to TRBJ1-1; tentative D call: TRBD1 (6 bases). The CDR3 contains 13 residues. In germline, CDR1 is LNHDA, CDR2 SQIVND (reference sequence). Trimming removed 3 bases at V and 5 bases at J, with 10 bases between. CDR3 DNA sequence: TGTGCCAGTAGTATTGAGAGGGGGACTGAAGCTTTCTTT. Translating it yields CASSIERGTEAFF.

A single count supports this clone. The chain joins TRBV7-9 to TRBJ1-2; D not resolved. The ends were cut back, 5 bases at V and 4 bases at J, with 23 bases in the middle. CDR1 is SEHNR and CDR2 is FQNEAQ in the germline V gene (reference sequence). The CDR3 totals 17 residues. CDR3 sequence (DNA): TGTGCCAGCAGCGCTCCCGGCGGGCCTTCGAATCCCTATGGCTACACCTTC. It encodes CASSAPGGPSNPYGYTF.

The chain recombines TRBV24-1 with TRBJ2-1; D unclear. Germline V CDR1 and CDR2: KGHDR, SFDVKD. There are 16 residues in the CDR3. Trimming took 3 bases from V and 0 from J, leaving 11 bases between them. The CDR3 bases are TGTGCCACCAGTGATCGAGGTCGAAGCTCCTACAATGAGCAGTTCTTC. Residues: CATSDRGRSSYNEQFF.

The CDR3 loop is CASSPDSLYEQYF. CDR3 in DNA: TGTGCCAGCTCACCGGACAGTCTCTACGAGCAGTACTTC. The V and J genes are TRBV18 and TRBJ2-7; D possibly corresponds to TRBD1 (6 bases). There are 13 residues in the CDR3. CDR1 KGHSH and CDR2 LQKENI come from the germline V gene. V lost 3 bases to trimming and J lost 3 bases, with 9 bases between them.

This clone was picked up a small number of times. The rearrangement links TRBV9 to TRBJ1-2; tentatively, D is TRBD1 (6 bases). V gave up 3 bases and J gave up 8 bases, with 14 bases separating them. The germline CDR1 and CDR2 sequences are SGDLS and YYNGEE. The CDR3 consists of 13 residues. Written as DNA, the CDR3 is TGTGCCAGCAGCGGCTCGGACAGTTTCGGCTACACCTTC. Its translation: CASSGSDSFGYTF.

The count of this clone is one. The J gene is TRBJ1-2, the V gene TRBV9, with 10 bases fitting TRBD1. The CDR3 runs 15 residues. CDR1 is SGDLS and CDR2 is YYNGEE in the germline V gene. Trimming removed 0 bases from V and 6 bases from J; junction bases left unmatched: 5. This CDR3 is CASSVGDRGLDGYTF. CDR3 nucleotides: TGTGCCAGCAGCGTAGGGGACAGGGGCCTGGATGGCTACACCTTC.

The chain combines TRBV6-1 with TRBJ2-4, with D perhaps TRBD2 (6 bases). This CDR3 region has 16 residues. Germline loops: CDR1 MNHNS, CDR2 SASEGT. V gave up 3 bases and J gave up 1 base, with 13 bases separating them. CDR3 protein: CASSELIAGAKNIQYF. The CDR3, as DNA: TGTGCCAGCAGTGAGTTAATCGCGGGGGCCAAAAACATTCAGTACTTC.

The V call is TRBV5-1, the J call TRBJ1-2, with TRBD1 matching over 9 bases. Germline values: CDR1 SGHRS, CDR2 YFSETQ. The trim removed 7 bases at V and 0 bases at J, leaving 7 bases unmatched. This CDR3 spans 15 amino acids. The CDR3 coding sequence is TGCGCCAGCTTCCCCGGACAGGGGACTAACTATGGCTACACCTTC. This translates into CASFPGQGTNYGYTF.

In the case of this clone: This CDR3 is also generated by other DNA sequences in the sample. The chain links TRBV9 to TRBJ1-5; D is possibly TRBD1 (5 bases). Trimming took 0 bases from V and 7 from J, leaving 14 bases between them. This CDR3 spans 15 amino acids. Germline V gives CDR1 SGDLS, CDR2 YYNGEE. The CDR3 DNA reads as TGTGCCAGCAGCGTAGACCCAGTCGGGGGACAGCCCCAGCATTTT. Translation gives CASSVDPVGGQPQHF.

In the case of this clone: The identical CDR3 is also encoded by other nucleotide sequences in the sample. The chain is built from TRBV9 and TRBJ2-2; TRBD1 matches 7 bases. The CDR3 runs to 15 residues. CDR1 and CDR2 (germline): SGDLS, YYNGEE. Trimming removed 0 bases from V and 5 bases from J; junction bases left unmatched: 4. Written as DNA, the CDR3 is TGTGCCAGCAGCGTAGGAAGGGGGCGAACCGGGGAGCTGTTTTTT. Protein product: CASSVGRGRTGELFF.